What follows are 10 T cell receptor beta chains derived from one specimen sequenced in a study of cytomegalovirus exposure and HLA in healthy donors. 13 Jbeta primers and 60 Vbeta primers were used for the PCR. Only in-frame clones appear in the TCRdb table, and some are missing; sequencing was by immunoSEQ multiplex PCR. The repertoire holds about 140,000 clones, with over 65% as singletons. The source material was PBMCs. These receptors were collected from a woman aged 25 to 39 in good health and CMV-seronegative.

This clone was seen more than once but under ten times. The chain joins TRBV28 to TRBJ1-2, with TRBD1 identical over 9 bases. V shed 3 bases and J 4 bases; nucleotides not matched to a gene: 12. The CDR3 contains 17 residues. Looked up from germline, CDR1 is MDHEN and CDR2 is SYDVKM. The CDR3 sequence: CASSFLITGGFGYGYTF. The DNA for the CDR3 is TGTGCCAGCAGTTTTTTAATCACAGGGGGCTTTGGCTATGGCTACACCTTC.

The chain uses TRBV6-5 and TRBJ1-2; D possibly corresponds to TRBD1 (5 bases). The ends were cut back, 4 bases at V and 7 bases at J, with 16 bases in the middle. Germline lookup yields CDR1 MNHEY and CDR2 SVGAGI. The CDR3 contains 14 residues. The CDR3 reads CASSSDSSYGGYTF. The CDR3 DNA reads TGTGCCAGCAGTTCAGACAGCTCTTATGGTGGCTACACCTTC.

CDR3 in DNA: TGTGCCAGCAGCTTAGGACAAAACAATGAGCAGTTCTTC. Its protein product is CASSLGQNNEQFF. V is TRBV7-9 and J is TRBJ2-1; D is unresolved. V was cut by 1 base and J by 5 bases, with 6 bases left in between. CDR3 size: 13 residues. The germline CDR1 and CDR2 sequences are SEHNR and FQNEAQ (reference sequence).

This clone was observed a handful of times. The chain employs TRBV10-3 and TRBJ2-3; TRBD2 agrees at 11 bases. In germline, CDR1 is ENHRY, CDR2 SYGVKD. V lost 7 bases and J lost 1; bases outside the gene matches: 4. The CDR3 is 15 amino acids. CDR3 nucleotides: TGTGCCATCACGACTAGCGGGACTCGCACAGATACGCAGTATTTT. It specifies CAITTSGTRTDTQYF.

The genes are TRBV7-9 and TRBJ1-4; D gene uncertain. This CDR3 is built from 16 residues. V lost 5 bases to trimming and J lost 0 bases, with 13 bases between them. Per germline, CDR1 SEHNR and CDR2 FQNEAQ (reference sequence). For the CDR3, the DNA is TGTGCCAGCAGCGCGACGTCCGGAGCAACTAATGAAAAACTGTTTTTT. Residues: CASSATSGATNEKLFF.

The CDR3 region is CASSELASSYNEQFF. CDR3 DNA sequence: TGTGCCAGCAGTGAACTAGCCAGCTCCTACAATGAGCAGTTCTTC. The rearrangement joins TRBV2 to TRBJ2-1; tentatively, D is TRBD2 (5 bases). CDR3 length: 15 residues. Trimming pared 2 bases from V and 0 bases from J, leaving 8 bases between. Germline V gene lookup returns CDR1 SNHLY and CDR2 FYNNEI.

The CDR3 bases are TGTGCCAGTACCACAGGGTACGAGCAGTACTTC. Translated, it gives CASTTGYEQYF. V gene TRBV2 combines with J gene TRBJ2-7; D perhaps matches TRBD1 (6 bases). Trimming cost V 9 bases and J 4 bases, with 10 bases left between them. Germline V gene data show CDR1 as SNHLY and CDR2 as FYNNEI. The CDR3 spans 11 residues.

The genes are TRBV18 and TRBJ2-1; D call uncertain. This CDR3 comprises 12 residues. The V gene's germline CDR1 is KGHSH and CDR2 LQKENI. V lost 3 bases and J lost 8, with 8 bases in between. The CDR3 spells CASSPSSDEQFF. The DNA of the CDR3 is TGTGCCAGCTCACCTTCGTCGGATGAGCAGTTCTTC.

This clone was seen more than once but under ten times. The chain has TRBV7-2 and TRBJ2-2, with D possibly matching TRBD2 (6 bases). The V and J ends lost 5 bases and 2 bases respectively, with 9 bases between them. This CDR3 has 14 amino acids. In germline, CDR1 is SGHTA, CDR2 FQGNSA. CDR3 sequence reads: CASSPLANTGELFF. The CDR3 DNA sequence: TGTGCCAGCAGCCCACTAGCAAACACCGGGGAGCTGTTTTTT.

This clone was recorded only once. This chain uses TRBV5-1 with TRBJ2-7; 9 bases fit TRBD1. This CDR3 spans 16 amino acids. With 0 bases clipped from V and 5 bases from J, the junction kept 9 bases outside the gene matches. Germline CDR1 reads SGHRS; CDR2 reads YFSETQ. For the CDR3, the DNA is TGCGCCAGCAGCTTGGCCGCGACAGGGGGGCGCGACGAGCAGTACGTC. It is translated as CASSLAATGGRDEQYV.